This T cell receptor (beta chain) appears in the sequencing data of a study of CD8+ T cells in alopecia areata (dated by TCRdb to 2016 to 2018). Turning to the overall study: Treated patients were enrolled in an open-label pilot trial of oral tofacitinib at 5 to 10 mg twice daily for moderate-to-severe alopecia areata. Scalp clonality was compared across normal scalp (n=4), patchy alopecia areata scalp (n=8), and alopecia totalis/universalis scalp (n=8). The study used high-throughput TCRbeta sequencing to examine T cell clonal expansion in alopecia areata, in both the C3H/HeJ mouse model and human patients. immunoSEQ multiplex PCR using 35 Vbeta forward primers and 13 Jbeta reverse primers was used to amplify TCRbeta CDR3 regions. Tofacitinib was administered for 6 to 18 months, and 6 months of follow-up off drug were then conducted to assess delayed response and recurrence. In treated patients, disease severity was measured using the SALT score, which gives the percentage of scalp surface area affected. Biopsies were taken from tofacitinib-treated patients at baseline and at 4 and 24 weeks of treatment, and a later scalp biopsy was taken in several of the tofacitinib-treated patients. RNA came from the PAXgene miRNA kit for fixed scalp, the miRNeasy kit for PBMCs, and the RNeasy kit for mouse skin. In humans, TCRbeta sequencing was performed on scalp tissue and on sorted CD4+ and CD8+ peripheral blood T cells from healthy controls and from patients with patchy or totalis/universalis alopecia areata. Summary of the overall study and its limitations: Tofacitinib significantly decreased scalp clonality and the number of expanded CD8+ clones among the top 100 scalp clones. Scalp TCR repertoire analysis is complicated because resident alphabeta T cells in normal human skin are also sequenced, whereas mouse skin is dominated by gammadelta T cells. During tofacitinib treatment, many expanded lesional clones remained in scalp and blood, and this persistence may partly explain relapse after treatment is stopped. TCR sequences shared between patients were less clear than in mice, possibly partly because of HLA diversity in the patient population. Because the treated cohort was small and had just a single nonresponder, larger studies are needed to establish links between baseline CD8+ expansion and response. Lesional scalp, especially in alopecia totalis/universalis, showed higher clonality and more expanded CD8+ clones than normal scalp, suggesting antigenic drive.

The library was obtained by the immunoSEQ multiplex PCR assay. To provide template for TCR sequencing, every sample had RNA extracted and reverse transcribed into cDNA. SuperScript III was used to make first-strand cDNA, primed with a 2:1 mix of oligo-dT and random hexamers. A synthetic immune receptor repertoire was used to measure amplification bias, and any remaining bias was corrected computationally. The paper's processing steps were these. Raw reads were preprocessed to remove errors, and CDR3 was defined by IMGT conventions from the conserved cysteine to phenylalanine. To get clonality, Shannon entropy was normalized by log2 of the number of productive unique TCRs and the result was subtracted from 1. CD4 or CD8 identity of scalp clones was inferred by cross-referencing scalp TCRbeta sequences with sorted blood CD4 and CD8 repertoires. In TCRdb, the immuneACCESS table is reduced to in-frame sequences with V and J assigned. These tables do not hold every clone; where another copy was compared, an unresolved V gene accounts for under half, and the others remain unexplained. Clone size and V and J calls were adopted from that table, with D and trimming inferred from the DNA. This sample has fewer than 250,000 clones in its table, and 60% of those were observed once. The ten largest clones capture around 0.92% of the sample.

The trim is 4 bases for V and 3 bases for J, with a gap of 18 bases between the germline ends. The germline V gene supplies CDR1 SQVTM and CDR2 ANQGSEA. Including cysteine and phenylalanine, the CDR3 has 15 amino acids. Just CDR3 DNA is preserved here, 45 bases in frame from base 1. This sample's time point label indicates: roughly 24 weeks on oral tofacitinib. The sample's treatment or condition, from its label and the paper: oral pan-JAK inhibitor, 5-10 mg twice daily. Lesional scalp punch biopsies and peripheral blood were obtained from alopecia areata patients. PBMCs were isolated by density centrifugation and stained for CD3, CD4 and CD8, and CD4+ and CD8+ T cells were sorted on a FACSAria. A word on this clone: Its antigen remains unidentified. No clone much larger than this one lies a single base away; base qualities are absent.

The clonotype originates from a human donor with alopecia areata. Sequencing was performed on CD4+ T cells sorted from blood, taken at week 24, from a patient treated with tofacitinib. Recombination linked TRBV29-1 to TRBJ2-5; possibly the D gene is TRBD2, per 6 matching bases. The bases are TGCAGCGTTGGCGGTGGCAGGAGGGTCGAAGAGACCCAGTACTTC. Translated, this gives CSVGGGRRVEETQYF.